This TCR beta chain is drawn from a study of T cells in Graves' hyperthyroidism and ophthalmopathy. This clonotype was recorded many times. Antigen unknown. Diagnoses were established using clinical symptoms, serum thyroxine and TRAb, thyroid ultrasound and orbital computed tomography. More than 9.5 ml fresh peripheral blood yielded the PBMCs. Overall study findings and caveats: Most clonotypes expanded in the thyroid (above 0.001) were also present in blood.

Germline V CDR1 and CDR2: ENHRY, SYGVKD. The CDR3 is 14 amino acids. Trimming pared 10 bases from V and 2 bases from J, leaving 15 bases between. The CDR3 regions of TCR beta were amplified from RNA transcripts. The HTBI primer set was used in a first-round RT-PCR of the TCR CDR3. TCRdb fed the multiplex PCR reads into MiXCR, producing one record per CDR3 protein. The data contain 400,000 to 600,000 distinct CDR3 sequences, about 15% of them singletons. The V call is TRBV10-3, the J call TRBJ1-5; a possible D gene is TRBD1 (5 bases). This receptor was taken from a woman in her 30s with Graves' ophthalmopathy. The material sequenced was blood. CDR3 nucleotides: TGTGCCACTACGTCGCAGGGAGGCAATCAGCCCCAGCATTTT. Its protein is CATTSQGGNQPQHF.